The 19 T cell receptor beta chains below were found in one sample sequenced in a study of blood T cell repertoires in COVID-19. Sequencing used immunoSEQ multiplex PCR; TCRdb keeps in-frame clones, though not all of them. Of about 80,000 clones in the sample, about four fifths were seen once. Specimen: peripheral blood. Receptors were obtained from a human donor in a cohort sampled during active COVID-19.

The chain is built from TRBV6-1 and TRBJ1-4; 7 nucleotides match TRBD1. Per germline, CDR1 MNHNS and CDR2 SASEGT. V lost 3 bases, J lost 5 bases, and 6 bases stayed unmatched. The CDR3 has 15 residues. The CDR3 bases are TGTGCCAGCAGTGACAGGGACAGAGTCAATGAAAAACTGTTTTTT. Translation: CASSDRDRVNEKLFF.

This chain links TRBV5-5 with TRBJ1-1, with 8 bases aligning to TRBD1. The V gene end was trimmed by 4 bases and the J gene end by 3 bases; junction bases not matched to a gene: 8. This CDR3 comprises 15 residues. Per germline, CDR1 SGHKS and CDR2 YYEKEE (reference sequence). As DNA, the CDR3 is TGTGCCAGCAGCCCACGACAGGGGCCCTACACTGAAGCTTTCTTT. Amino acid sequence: CASSPRQGPYTEAFF.

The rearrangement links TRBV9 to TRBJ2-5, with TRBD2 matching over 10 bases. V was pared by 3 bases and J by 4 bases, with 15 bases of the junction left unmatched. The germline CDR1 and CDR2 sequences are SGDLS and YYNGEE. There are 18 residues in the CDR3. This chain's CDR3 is CASSDKSSGSIMRETQYF. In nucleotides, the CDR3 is TGTGCCAGCAGCGATAAGTCTAGCGGGAGTATAATGCGAGAGACCCAGTACTTC.

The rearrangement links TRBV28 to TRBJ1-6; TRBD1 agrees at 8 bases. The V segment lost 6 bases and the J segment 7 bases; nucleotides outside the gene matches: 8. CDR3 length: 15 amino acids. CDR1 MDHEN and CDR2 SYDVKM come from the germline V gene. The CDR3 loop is CASRDREGGNSPLHF. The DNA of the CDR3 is TGTGCCAGCAGGGACAGGGAAGGGGGGAATTCACCCCTCCACTTT.

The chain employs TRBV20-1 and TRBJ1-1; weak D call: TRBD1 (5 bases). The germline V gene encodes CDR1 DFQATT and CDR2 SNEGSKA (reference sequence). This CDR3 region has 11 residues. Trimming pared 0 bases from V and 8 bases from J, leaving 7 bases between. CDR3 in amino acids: CSAREKGEAFF. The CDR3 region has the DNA TGCAGTGCTAGAGAGAAGGGGGAAGCTTTCTTT.

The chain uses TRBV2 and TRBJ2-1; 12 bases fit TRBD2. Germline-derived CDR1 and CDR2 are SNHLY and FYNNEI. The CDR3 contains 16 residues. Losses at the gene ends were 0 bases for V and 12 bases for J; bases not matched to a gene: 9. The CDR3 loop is CASSEAGPSGGAGQFF. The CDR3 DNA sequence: TGTGCCAGCAGTGAAGCAGGGCCTAGCGGGGGGGCCGGGCAGTTCTTC.

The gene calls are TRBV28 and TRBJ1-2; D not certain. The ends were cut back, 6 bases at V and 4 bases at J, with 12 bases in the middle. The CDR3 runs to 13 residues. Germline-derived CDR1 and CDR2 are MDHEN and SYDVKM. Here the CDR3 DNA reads TGTGCCAGCAGCATACAGCTCTCCTATGGCTACACCTTC. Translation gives CASSIQLSYGYTF.

In nucleotides, the CDR3 is TGTGCCAGCAGTGACAGGGATTACGAGCAGTACTTC. As protein: CASSDRDYEQYF. The chain uses TRBV25-1 and TRBJ2-7; D may be TRBD1 (5 bases). The CDR3 contains 12 residues. With 3 bases removed from V and 4 bases from J, the gap between germline ends came to 7 bases. Per germline, CDR1 MGHDK and CDR2 SYGVNS.

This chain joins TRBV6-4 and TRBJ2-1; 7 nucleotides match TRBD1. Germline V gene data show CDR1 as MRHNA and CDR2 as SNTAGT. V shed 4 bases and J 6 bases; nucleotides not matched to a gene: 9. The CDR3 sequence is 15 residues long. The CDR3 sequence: CASSADTGASNEQFF. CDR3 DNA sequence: TGTGCCAGCAGTGCCGACACAGGGGCTTCCAATGAGCAGTTCTTC.

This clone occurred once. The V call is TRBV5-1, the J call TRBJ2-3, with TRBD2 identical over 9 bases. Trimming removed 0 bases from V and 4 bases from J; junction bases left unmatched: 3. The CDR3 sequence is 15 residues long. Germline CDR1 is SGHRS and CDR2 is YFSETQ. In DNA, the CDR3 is TGCGCCAGCAGCTTGGCTAGCGGGAATGCAGATACGCAGTATTTT. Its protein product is CASSLASGNADTQYF. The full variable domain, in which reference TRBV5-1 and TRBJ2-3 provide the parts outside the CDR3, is KAGVTQTPRYLIKTRGQQVTLSCSPISGHRSVSWYQQTPGQGLQFLFEYFSETQRNKGNFPGRFSGRQFSNSRSEMNVSTLELGDSALYLCASSLASGNADTQYFGPGTRLTVL.

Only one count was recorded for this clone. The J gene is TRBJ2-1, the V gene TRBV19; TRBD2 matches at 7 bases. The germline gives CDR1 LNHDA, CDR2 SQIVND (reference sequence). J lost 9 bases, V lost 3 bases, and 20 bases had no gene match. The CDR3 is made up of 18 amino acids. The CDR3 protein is CASSMLFGGGSTIGEQFF. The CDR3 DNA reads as TGTGCCAGTAGTATGCTTTTCGGCGGGGGATCTACAATCGGTGAGCAGTTCTTC.

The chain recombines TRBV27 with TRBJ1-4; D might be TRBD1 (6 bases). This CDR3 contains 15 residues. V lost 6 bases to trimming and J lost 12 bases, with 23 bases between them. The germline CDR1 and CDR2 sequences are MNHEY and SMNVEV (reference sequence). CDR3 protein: CASSQTQTGGGELFF. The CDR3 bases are TGTGCCAGCAGCCAAACCCAGACAGGTGGGGGGGAACTGTTTTTT.

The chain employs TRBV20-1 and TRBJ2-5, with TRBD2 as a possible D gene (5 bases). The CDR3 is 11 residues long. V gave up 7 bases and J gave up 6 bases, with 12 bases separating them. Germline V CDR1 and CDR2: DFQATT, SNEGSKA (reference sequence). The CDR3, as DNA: TGCAGTGGGACTCCAGGCCAGACCCAGTACTTC. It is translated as CSGTPGQTQYF.

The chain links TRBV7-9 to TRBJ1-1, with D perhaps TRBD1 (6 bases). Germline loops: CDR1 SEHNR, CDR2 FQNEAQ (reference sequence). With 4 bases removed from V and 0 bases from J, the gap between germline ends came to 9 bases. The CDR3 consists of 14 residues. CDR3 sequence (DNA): TGTGCCAGCAGCTCCGAGGGGGTGAACACTGAAGCTTTCTTT. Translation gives CASSSEGVNTEAFF.

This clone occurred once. The CDR3, as DNA: TGTGCCACCAGGGCCCACGGGGAGCTGTTTTTT. Protein sequence: CATRAHGELFF. The chain uses TRBV24-1 and TRBJ2-2, with D uncertain. Germline lookup yields CDR1 KGHDR and CDR2 SFDVKD. This CDR3 region has 11 residues. V lost 7 bases to trimming and J lost 7 bases, with 6 bases between them.

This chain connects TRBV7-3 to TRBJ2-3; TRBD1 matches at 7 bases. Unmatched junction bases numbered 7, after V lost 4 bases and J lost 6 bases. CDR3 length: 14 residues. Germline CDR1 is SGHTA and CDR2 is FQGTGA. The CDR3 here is CASSSVTGADTQYF. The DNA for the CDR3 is TGTGCCAGCAGCTCAGTCACAGGGGCCGATACGCAGTATTTT.

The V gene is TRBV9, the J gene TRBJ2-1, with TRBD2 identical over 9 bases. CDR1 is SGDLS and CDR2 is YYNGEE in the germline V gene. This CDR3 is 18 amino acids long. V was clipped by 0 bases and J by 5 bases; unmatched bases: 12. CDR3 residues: CASSVARREGQRNNEQFF. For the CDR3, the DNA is TGTGCCAGCAGCGTAGCGAGGCGGGAGGGCCAAAGGAACAATGAGCAGTTCTTC.

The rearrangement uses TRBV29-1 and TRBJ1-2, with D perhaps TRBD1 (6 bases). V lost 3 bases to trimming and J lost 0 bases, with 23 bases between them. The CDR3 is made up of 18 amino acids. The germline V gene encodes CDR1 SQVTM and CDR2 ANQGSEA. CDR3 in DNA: TGCAGCGTTGAGGAACTTTCTGCACTGGACAGAGCTAACTATGGCTACACCTTC. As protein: CSVEELSALDRANYGYTF. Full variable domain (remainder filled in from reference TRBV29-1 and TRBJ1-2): SAVISQKPSRDICQRGTSLTIQCQVDSQVTMMFWYRQQPGQSLTLIATANQGSEATYESGFVIDKFPISRPNLTFSTLTVSNMSPEDSSIYLCSVEELSALDRANYGYTFGSGTRLTVV.

CDR3 in DNA: TGTGCCACCAGTGATTCGAAGGACAGGGGTGGAATCTATGGCTACACCTTC. This sequence encodes CATSDSKDRGGIYGYTF. The chain uses TRBV24-1 and TRBJ1-2; 9 bases fit TRBD1. CDR1 and CDR2 (germline): KGHDR, SFDVKD. With V trimmed by 2 bases and J by 4 bases, 10 bases remained unmatched. This CDR3 is built from 17 residues.